This TCR beta chain was documented in a study of human T cells and chemical hapten exposure. TCRdb redid the calling of the RACE reads with MiXCR, one entry per CDR3 protein. The data show approximately 400,000 distinct CDR3 sequences, more than 4.5% seen once. This clonotype was recorded many times. This sample's time point: patch test 1, 2 weeks after DPC sensitization. Treatment denoted: therapeutic diphenylcyclopropenone sensitization with weekly scalp DPC. The source is a woman in her 50s with alopecia areata. Some clones in this sample may be carry-over from other donors' samples. Here the sequenced sample was whole blood, taken in connection with sensitization to the hapten diphenylcyclopropenone (DPC).

The DNA of the CDR3 is TGTGCCAGCAGTCCACGGGGTTACTCTGGGGCCAACGTCCTGACTTTC. This codes for CASSPRGYSGANVLTF. The J gene is TRBJ2-6, the V gene TRBV11-3; tentative D call: TRBD2 (5 bases). Trimming removed 6 bases at V and 0 bases at J, with 12 bases between. Germline CDR1 and CDR2: SGHNT and YENEEA. This CDR3 comprises 16 residues. The variable domain in full, with the rest retrieved from reference TRBV11-3 and TRBJ2-6, is EAGVVQSPRYKIIEKKQPVAFWCNPISGHNTLYWYLQNLGQGPELLIRYENEEAVDDSQLPKDRFSAERLKGVDSTLKIQPAELGDSAVYLCASSPRGYSGANVLTFGAGSRLTVL.